This T cell receptor beta chain was retrieved from a study of shared clonotypes between healthy human individuals (dated by TCRdb to between 2020 and 2021). Context from the whole study: A few men and two women, aged 18 to 49 years, made up the cohort. For each donor, CD4 naive and CD4 memory were each given three plates, CD8 naive was given two plates, and CD8 memory was given one plate. The study deeply sequenced blood TCR repertoires of about 5 healthy adults to estimate repertoire size and the extent of clonotype sharing between individuals. To increase sequencing depth and limit assay-specific biases, different laboratories used diverse techniques to prepare libraries and sequence TCR repertoires. Leukapheresis yielded between about 0.8 and 9.5 billion PBMCs per donor.

About this clone: Its antigen has not been determined. Base qualities are not recorded, but no much larger clone differs from it by a single base.

What the research found in general, with its limitations: Naive subsets generally had larger estimated clonotype richness than memory subsets. When several donors were compared, the shared fraction of clonotypes was about 5% for naive CD4, about 4% for naive CD8, about 2.5% for memory CD4, and under 0.5% for memory CD8. Compared with non-shared clonotypes, clonotypes shared by all four sorted-subset donors had higher generation probabilities. Based on pairwise subsampling, the degree of clonotype sharing among donors was expected to be affected by sequencing depth. Only blood was sampled, and tissue TCR repertoires likely differ from those in blood. Even with the large sequencing depth, rarefaction of the sorted-subset datasets indicated that sequencing was incomplete. The genetic and exposure-history diversity represented was limited by the small number of donors.

Donors were healthy HIV-negative adults with no recently reported acute infections or vaccinations. Every donor was a Caucasian adult living in Nashville, Tennessee, USA. CD4+ T cells were enriched by magnetic negative selection; naive cells were then positively selected on CD45RA, and the negative fraction formed the memory subset. Blood was collected by leukapheresis, and PBMCs were isolated by Ficoll-Histopaque density gradient centrifugation and then cryopreserved in liquid nitrogen vapor phase. Analytical flow cytometry was used to check the purity and quantity of each magnetically sorted T cell population. From each sorted fraction, genomic DNA was isolated and quantified by UV absorbance on a Nanodrop 2000c. The CDR3 holds 15 amino acids from the cysteine to the phenylalanine. CDR3 DNA only is kept here, 45 bases in frame from base 1. CDR1 and CDR2 are drawn from the germline V gene: MGHDK, SYGVNS. V is shortened by 3 bases, J by 3 bases, and the region joining them spans 14 bases.

Using the deep immunoSEQ assay, TCR CDR3 regions were amplified from genomic DNA by multiplex PCR. Extracted genomic DNA from each cell subset was distributed evenly across all wells of several immunoSEQ 96-well plates, and each plate was treated as a replicate. For sorted subsets, each replicate PCR was loaded with roughly 190 ng genomic DNA, equivalent to some 31,000 T cell genomes. Purified libraries were quantified with a Qubit 3.0 fluorometer, sized on a Bioanalyzer 2100, and re-quantified with the KAPA Library Quantification kit. Every immunoSEQ 96-well plate was sequenced on a dedicated single-read 150-cycle Illumina NextSeq 550 flow cell. On the authors' methods: Because the immunoSEQ output held only junctional sequences and lacked quality scores, the filtering could not match the filtering applied to full-length reads. To assign V/J genes and CDR3, sequences were annotated against IMGT germline references using PyIR, a Python wrapper for IgBLAST v1.9. Any read was removed if the V/J assignment was weak (E-value above 1e-6), the CDR3 was missing, or the read contained stop codons, out-of-frame junctions, or ambiguous translated residues. V3J clonotypes were defined as sequences sharing the same inferred V gene, J gene, and CDR3 amino acid sequence. Percentage overlap between repertoires was computed as shared unique clonotypes divided by the size of the smaller repertoire. Three approaches were used to assess repertoire richness: RTK rarefaction, the Chao1 estimator, and Recon v2.1 estimates of unobserved clonotypes. Generation probabilities for all TCRbeta clonotypes obtained by the gDNA method from a handful of donors were computed using OLGA. This immuneACCESS table, as held by TCRdb, lists in-frame sequences with V and J called but not all clones. Of the missing ones, under half trace to an unresolved V gene in checked studies; the others have no known cause. V and J calls and clone size come straight from that table; D and trimming were deduced from the DNA. The sample table lists over 1.5 million clones, 98% of them with a count of one. Jointly, the top ten make up roughly 0.45% of the sample.

The V gene is TRBV25-1 and the J gene is TRBJ1-1; TRBD1 is perhaps the D gene, given 5 matching bases. This TCR was recovered from a man aged 25 to 40 in good health. Sequencing was done on a sample of naive CD4+ T cells sorted from blood. The cell subset or site label corresponds to: CD45RA+ positively selected. The CDR3 sequence is CASSDPWGVHTEAFF. The nucleotides are TGTGCCAGCAGTGACCCCTGGGGGGTCCACACTGAAGCTTTCTTT.